The T cell receptor beta chain under discussion was sequenced for a study of post-analysis software for immune sequencing data. Details on this clonotype: The antigen is not known.

The TCR beta cDNA libraries carried unique molecular identifiers. TCRdb reprocessed the PCR reads via MiXCR and lists one record per CDR3 protein. The table lists 700,000 to 800,000 distinct CDR3 sequences, roughly 27% of them singletons. The V and J ends lost 5 bases and 1 base, in that order; junction bases with no gene match: 10. The CDR3 contains 17 residues. Germline CDR1 and CDR2: SEHNR and FQNEAQ (reference sequence). The study's findings and limits: Higher frequency in patients than in controls was seen for about five TRBV segments, with TRBV5-6, TRBV5-1 and TRBV20-1 among them.

Input material: blood. The genes are TRBV7-9 and TRBJ2-7, with TRBD2 identical over 11 bases. The receptor was derived from a girl aged 10 to 17 with multiple sclerosis. The CDR3: CASSPETSGKWSYEQYF. DNA of the CDR3: TGTGCCAGCAGCCCGGAGACTAGCGGGAAGTGGTCCTACGAGCAGTACTTC.